This T cell receptor (beta chain) was sequenced for a study of blood T cell repertoires in COVID-19. About the research overall: Both acute and convalescent COVID-19 samples were obtained from the United States, Italy and Spain.

Trimming took 5 bases from V and 5 from J; bases not matched to a gene: 6. CDR3 length: 14 residues. The germline CDR1 and CDR2 sequences are SGHVS and FQNEAQ. Profiled with immunoSEQ multiplex PCR; TCRdb holds only in-frame clones, not every one. Of some 180,000 clones listed, approximately 85% are singletons. This clone came up once. The sequence came from a woman in her fifties or sixties with acute or convalescent COVID-19. Sequenced sample: peripheral blood. The chain is built from TRBV7-8 and TRBJ1-5, with 7 bases lining up with TRBD1. Here the CDR3 reads CASSIGGGDQPQHF. The CDR3 DNA reads as TGTGCCAGCAGCATAGGGGGCGGGGATCAGCCCCAGCATTTT.